Presented here are 6 T cell receptor beta chains from one specimen sequenced in a study of blood T cell repertoires in COVID-19 (dated by TCRdb to the early 2020s). The method was the immunoSEQ multiplex PCR assay. The table was pulled from immuneACCESS by TCRdb, which kept in-frame rearrangements only. Such tables lose some clones; where checked, under half of the loss comes from unresolved V genes, and the rest has no known cause. This sample lists about 58,000 clones; about 75% were detected once. Around 30% of the sample goes to the ten largest clones. Sequencing was performed on peripheral blood. Receptors were obtained from a human donor in a cohort sampled during active COVID-19.

Remarks on this clone: The same CDR3 is also encoded by other DNA sequences in this sample. The rearrangement joins TRBV5-1 to TRBJ1-2; unclear D gene. This CDR3 is 12 amino acids long. Germline CDR1 reads SGHRS; CDR2 reads YFSETQ. Between the trimmed V and J ends, which lost 5 bases and 0 bases, there was a span of 5 bases. DNA for the CDR3: TGCGCCAGCAGGGGCGCTAACTATGGCTACACCTTC. Protein: CASRGANYGYTF.

V gene TRBV30 combines with J gene TRBJ2-4; 8 bases align to TRBD2. CDR3 size: 14 residues. V was clipped by 4 bases and J by 7 bases; unmatched bases: 9. Germline V gene lookup returns CDR1 GTSNPN and CDR2 SVGIG (reference sequence). CDR3 sequence: CAWNRGGLGNIQYF. The CDR3 region has the DNA TGTGCCTGGAACCGGGGGGGCCTCGGGAACATTCAGTACTTC. The full variable domain, its missing parts supplied by reference TRBV30 and TRBJ2-4, is SQTIHQWPATLVQPVGSPLSLECTVEGTSNPNLYWYRQAAGRGLQLLFYSVGIGQISSEVPQNLSASRPQDRQFILSSKKLLLSDSGFYLCAWNRGGLGNIQYFGAGTRLSVL.

The rearrangement uses TRBV2 and TRBJ1-2, with 8 bases matching TRBD1. CDR3 length equals 13 residues. V was clipped by 5 bases and J by 3 bases; unmatched bases: 2. The germline gives CDR1 SNHLY, CDR2 FYNNEI. The CDR3 here is CASSPDRDYGYTF. CDR3 coding DNA: TGTGCCAGCAGTCCGGACAGGGACTATGGCTACACCTTC.

The rearrangement uses TRBV7-2 and TRBJ2-5; 8 bases are shared with TRBD2. The germline V gene encodes CDR1 SGHTA and CDR2 FQGNSA. V gave up 4 bases and J gave up 4 bases; unmatched junction bases: 5. This CDR3 comprises 14 residues. The CDR3 region is CASSSQTSGETQYF. CDR3 coding DNA: TGTGCCAGCAGCTCCCAAACTAGCGGAGAGACCCAGTACTTC. The entire variable domain, with the rest obtained from reference TRBV7-2 and TRBJ2-5, is as follows: GAGVSQSPSNKVTEKGKDVELRCDPISGHTALYWYRQSLGQGLEFLIYFQGNSAPDKSGLPSDRFSAERTGGSVSTLTIQRTQQEDSAVYLCASSSQTSGETQYFGPGTRLLVL.

The genes are TRBV11-2 and TRBJ1-6; 7 nucleotides line up with TRBD1. The CDR3 loop spans 18 amino acids. Germline V gene sequence: CDR1 SGHAT, CDR2 FQNNGV. The ends lost 4 bases at V and 0 bases at J; junction bases unmatched: 9. The DNA of the CDR3 is TGTGCCAGCAGCTCGGGTGACAGGGTTTACTCCTATAATTCACCCCTCCACTTT. It translates to CASSSGDRVYSYNSPLHF.

This sequence joins TRBV3-1 (or the pseudogene TRBV3-2) and TRBJ2-1; 8 nucleotides agree with TRBD2. Per germline, CDR1 LGHDT and CDR2 YNNKEL (reference sequence). V lost 1 base and J lost 4; bases outside the gene matches: 3. The CDR3 contains 15 residues. The CDR3 reads CASSQVLADYNEQFF. The DNA of the CDR3 is TGTGCCAGCAGCCAAGTACTAGCGGATTACAATGAGCAGTTCTTC.